These T cell receptor beta chains were read from a single sample in a study of cytomegalovirus exposure and HLA in healthy donors. Sequenced by immunoSEQ multiplex PCR; TCRdb stores in-frame clones only, minus some. The repertoire holds about 130,000 clones, with 60% to 80% as singletons. The specimen was PBMCs. These receptors originate from a female donor in good health and CMV-seronegative. CDR3s include the opening cysteine and the closing phenylalanine or tryptophan. The D gene is left open where the match is weak. Clone size is given for some rows only: seen once, a few or many times, or a class if the clone is expanded.

size: -
J: TRBJ2-7
D: -
V: TRBV27
DNA: TGTGCCAGCAGTTTAGGCAGGGTGGCCTACGAGCAGTACTTC
CDR3: CASSLGRVAYEQYF

size: -
J: TRBJ1-4
D: -
V: TRBV2
DNA: TGTGCCACCGGGGTAGGGAATGAAAAACTGTTTTTT
CDR3: CATGVGNEKLFF

size: -
J: TRBJ1-5
D: TRBD1
V: TRBV28
DNA: TGTGCCAGCAGGAAAATTCGGGACAGTAGCAATCAGCCCCAGCATTTT
CDR3: CASRKIRDSSNQPQHF

size: -
J: TRBJ2-5
D: TRBD2
V: TRBV7-2
DNA: TGTGCCAGCAGCCCCTGGACTAGCGGTCAAGAGACCCAGTACTTC
CDR3: CASSPWTSGQETQYF

size: -
J: TRBJ2-7
D: TRBD2
V: TRBV5-1
DNA: TGCGCCAGCAGCTTGGAGGCTAGCGGCTACTACGAGCGGTACTTC
CDR3: CASSLEASGYYERYF

size: few
J: TRBJ2-3
D: TRBD2
V: TRBV7-9
DNA: TGTGCCAGCAGCCCTAGTGGCGGGAGGCCAGATACGCAGTATTTT
CDR3: CASSPSGGRPDTQYF

size: -
J: TRBJ2-7
D: -
V: TRBV27
DNA: TGTGCCAGCAGTTTACGCGGGGACTCCTACGAGCAGTACTTC
CDR3: CASSLRGDSYEQYF

size: -
J: TRBJ2-5
D: -
V: TRBV15
DNA: TGTGCCACCAGCAGAGACCCGACAGCGAGGGAGACCCAGTACTTC
CDR3: CATSRDPTARETQYF

size: -
J: TRBJ1-3
D: -
V: TRBV28
DNA: TGTGCCAGCAGCCGTATTAGTGGAAACACCATATATTTT
CDR3: CASSRISGNTIYF

size: -
J: TRBJ2-7
D: -
V: TRBV5-1
DNA: TGCGCCAGCAGCACGGATCGGCTAGGTTTGCAGTACTTC
CDR3: CASSTDRLGLQYF

size: -
J: TRBJ2-2
D: TRBD1
V: TRBV27
DNA: TGTGCCAGCGCAGGGGGCATACACGCCGGGGAGCTGTTTTTT
CDR3: CASAGGIHAGELFF